Listed here are 25 T cell receptor beta chains from one sample, sequenced in a study of blood T cell repertoires in COVID-19. Only in-frame clones appear in the TCRdb table, and some are missing; sequencing was by immunoSEQ multiplex PCR. The repertoire consists of approximately 250,000 clones, with 80% to 90% occurring once and the leading ten covering less than 5%. The sample taken for sequencing was peripheral blood. These receptors all stem from a man in his 60s with acute or convalescent COVID-19.

The rearrangement links TRBV7-8 to TRBJ2-7; TRBD2 agrees at 11 bases. The CDR3 loop spans 15 amino acids. Trimming removed 6 bases from V and 4 bases from J; junction bases left unmatched: 8. From germline, CDR1 is SGHVS and CDR2 FQNEAQ. CDR3 sequence: CASSLTSGSGYEQYF. CDR3 bases: TGTGCCAGCAGTTTAACTAGCGGGAGTGGTTACGAGCAGTACTTC.

This chain uses TRBV28 with TRBJ2-1; D is perhaps TRBD2 (7 bases). The germline gives CDR1 MDHEN, CDR2 SYDVKM. There are 16 residues in the CDR3. The V end was cut by 3 bases, the J end by 7 bases, with 19 bases between. The CDR3 DNA sequence: TGTGCCAGCAGTTTGGCGGGAGAGGGGCAGGGGAATGAGCAGTTCTTC. Amino acid sequence: CASSLAGEGQGNEQFF.

This clone was found many times. The V call is TRBV3-1 (or the pseudogene TRBV3-2), the J call TRBJ2-7; TRBD2 might be the D (6 bases). CDR3 length equals 15 residues. Between the trimmed V and J ends, which lost 1 base and 2 bases, there was a span of 12 bases. Per the germline V gene, CDR1 is LGHDT and CDR2 is YNNKEL (reference sequence). DNA of the CDR3: TGTGCCAGCAGCCAAGTAGCGGTCCTGACCTACGAGCAGTACTTC. This encodes CASSQVAVLTYEQYF.

About this clone itself: Its ends do not fully match the called genes, so a read error is possible. The chain employs TRBV5-1 and TRBJ1-1; possible D gene TRBD1, 6 bases. CDR1 SGHRS and CDR2 YFSETQ come from the germline V gene. The CDR3 spans 16 residues. The CDR3 protein is CASRLGAGALSDMAFF. The CDR3 DNA is TGCGCCAGCAGATTGGGTGCGGGGGCCCTATCCGACATGGCTTTCTTT.

This sequence joins TRBV5-1 and TRBJ2-2, with D unclear. The CDR3 has 13 amino acids. The ends were cut back, 2 bases at V and 5 bases at J, with 7 bases in the middle. CDR1 and CDR2 (germline): SGHRS, YFSETQ. The CDR3 here is CASSLQWTGELFF. The DNA of the CDR3 is TGCGCCAGCAGCTTACAGTGGACCGGGGAGCTGTTTTTT.

The chain combines TRBV6-5 with TRBJ1-5, with D tentatively TRBD1 (5 bases). CDR1 is MNHEY and CDR2 is SVGAGI in the germline V gene. The CDR3 sequence is 14 residues long. Deletions cut 4 bases from V and 3 bases from J, with 10 bases between. DNA for the CDR3: TGTGCCAGCAGTTTAACGGACACCAATCAGCCCCAGCATTTT. Protein product: CASSLTDTNQPQHF.

This clone was observed once. The chain recombines TRBV18 with TRBJ2-7, with 8 bases identical to TRBD1. Germline loops: CDR1 KGHSH, CDR2 LQKENI. Trimming cost V 2 bases and J 5 bases; bases outside gene matches: 8. The CDR3 is made up of 15 amino acids. The CDR3 here is CASSPSNGRGHEQYF. The CDR3 DNA sequence: TGTGCCAGCTCACCATCAAACGGCAGGGGGCACGAGCAGTACTTC.

V gene TRBV27 combines with J gene TRBJ2-7; TRBD2 matches at 9 bases. There are 15 residues in the CDR3. Looked up from germline, CDR1 is MNHEY and CDR2 is SMNVEV (reference sequence). The V gene end was trimmed by 3 bases and the J gene end by 1 base; junction bases not matched to a gene: 4. CDR3 region: CASSLSGLASYEQYF. The CDR3 DNA reads as TGTGCCAGCAGTTTGTCGGGACTAGCTTCCTACGAGCAGTACTTC.

The chain uses TRBV28 and TRBJ2-7, with TRBD1 identical over 10 bases. V shed 4 bases and J 6 bases; nucleotides not matched to a gene: 9. Germline V gene data show CDR1 as MDHEN and CDR2 as SYDVKM. The CDR3 has 15 amino acids. The CDR3 here is CASSSPGTGVVEQYF. CDR3 bases: TGTGCCAGCAGTTCCCCCGGGACAGGGGTAGTCGAGCAGTACTTC.

J is TRBJ2-1 and V is TRBV10-3, with 9 positions matching TRBD1. The CDR3 is 15 amino acids. CDR1 and CDR2 from the germline V gene are ENHRY and SYGVKD. The J segment lost 6 bases and the V segment lost 0 bases, leaving 3 bases of the junction unmatched. CDR3 protein: CAISESWTGANEQFF. CDR3 nucleotide sequence: TGTGCCATCAGTGAGTCCTGGACAGGGGCCAATGAGCAGTTCTTC.

The V and J genes are TRBV10-3 and TRBJ1-2; 7 bases are a match to TRBD1. CDR1 is ENHRY, CDR2 SYGVKD, per germline. This CDR3 is 15 amino acids long. J was trimmed by 6 bases and V by 6 bases; bases with no gene match: 13. The CDR3 region is CAISSDREVLDGYTF. The CDR3 nucleotides are TGTGCCATCAGCTCTGACAGGGAGGTTCTGGATGGCTACACCTTC.

The chain combines TRBV25-1 with TRBJ1-2; D is ambiguous. Germline V lookup: CDR1 MGHDK, CDR2 SYGVNS. This CDR3 comprises 13 residues. V lost 6 bases and J 4 bases, leaving 12 bases between the germline ends. The CDR3 protein is CASRASSGYGYTF. The DNA for the CDR3 is TGTGCCAGCAGGGCATCATCAGGCTATGGCTACACCTTC.

The CDR3 DNA reads as TGTGCCAGCAGTTTATCGGGGACAGGGTTGGTGTTTTTT. The encoded protein is CASSLSGTGLVFF. The chain uses TRBV12-3 or TRBV12-4 and TRBJ2-2; the match to TRBD1 covers 9 bases. J lost 15 bases, V lost 2 bases, and 7 bases had no gene match. The CDR3 has 13 amino acids.

The chain is built from TRBV28 and TRBJ1-2; the D gene is possibly TRBD1 (5 bases). CDR3 length: 12 amino acids. The germline CDR1 and CDR2 sequences are MDHEN and SYDVKM. Deletions cut 6 bases from V and 6 bases from J, with 11 bases between. CDR3 in DNA: TGTGCCAGCAGCCCCGACAGACATGGCTACACCTTC. The encoded protein is CASSPDRHGYTF.

This clone was detected a few times. The rearrangement joins TRBV30 to TRBJ2-7; 11 bases are shared with TRBD1. With V trimmed by 8 bases and J by 3 bases, 6 bases remained unmatched. The germline CDR1 and CDR2 sequences are GTSNPN and SVGIG (reference sequence). There are 13 residues in the CDR3. DNA for the CDR3: TGTGCCGGGCGGACAGGGGGCGTCTACGAGCAGTACTTC. This translates into CAGRTGGVYEQYF. The variable domain in full, with the rest retrieved from reference TRBV30 and TRBJ2-7, is SQTIHQWPATLVQPVGSPLSLECTVEGTSNPNLYWYRQAAGRGLQLLFYSVGIGQISSEVPQNLSASRPQDRQFILSSKKLLLSDSGFYLCAGRTGGVYEQYFGPGTRLTVT.

The sample holds one count of this clone. The chain links TRBV4-3 to TRBJ1-6; D perhaps matches TRBD1 (5 bases). With 0 bases removed from V and 10 bases from J, the gap between germline ends came to 13 bases. Germline assignment: CDR1 LGHNA and CDR2 YSLEER. The CDR3 is 15 amino acids. As DNA, the CDR3 is TGCGCCAGCAGCCAAGAGGGGGGGATTTACTCACCCCTCCACTTT. It is translated as CASSQEGGIYSPLHF.

This clone was counted between two and nine times. This specimen includes other DNA sequences encoding the same CDR3. The chain has TRBV27 and TRBJ2-7; 8 bases fit TRBD1. This CDR3 comprises 13 residues. With 5 bases clipped from V and 1 base from J, the junction kept 1 base outside the gene matches. Germline assignment: CDR1 MNHEY and CDR2 SMNVEV (reference sequence). The CDR3 sequence is CASSHRGSYEQYF. The CDR3 DNA follows: TGTGCCAGCAGTCACAGGGGGTCCTACGAGCAGTACTTC.

This clone was picked up one time. CDR3 residues: CASSQGLAEEGYNEQFF. DNA for the CDR3: TGTGCCAGCAGCCAAGGACTAGCCGAGGAGGGGTACAATGAGCAGTTCTTC. The chain uses TRBV3-1 (or the pseudogene TRBV3-2) and TRBJ2-1; 7 bases align to TRBD2. The CDR3 is 17 amino acids. The germline V gene has CDR1 LGHDT and CDR2 YNNKEL (reference sequence). J lost 4 bases, V lost 1 base, and 10 bases had no gene match.

This rearrangement joins TRBV6-1 to TRBJ1-5; TRBD1 is a possible D gene (5 bases). Germline V gene lookup returns CDR1 MNHNS and CDR2 SASEGT. The CDR3 has 15 amino acids. Trimming left V 3 bases short and J 4 bases short, with 13 bases between. The CDR3 protein is CASSESGFGNQPQHF. CDR3 nucleotide sequence: TGTGCCAGCAGTGAGTCAGGGTTTGGTAATCAGCCCCAGCATTTT.

The gene calls are TRBV6-4 and TRBJ2-2; TRBD1 is a possible D gene (5 bases). CDR1 MRHNA and CDR2 SNTAGT come from the germline V gene. The CDR3 loop spans 16 amino acids. Trimming took off 0 bases at V and 0 bases at J, with 8 bases between the two ends. The CDR3 here is CASSDSDNSNTGELFF. CDR3 coding DNA: TGTGCCAGCAGTGACTCGGACAACTCGAACACCGGGGAGCTGTTTTTT.

J is TRBJ2-7 and V is TRBV25-1, with D tentatively TRBD1 (6 bases). The CDR3 consists of 13 residues. The V end lost 4 bases, the J end lost 5 bases, and 12 bases lay between the germline ends. Germline V lookup: CDR1 MGHDK, CDR2 SYGVNS. CDR3 in amino acids: CASSGQTGNEQYF. As DNA, the CDR3 is TGTGCCAGCAGTGGCCAAACAGGGAACGAGCAGTACTTC.

The V gene is TRBV19, the J gene TRBJ2-2, with D unresolved. This CDR3 spans 16 amino acids. V was clipped by 4 bases and J by 3 bases, with 15 bases between them. Germline assignment: CDR1 LNHDA and CDR2 SQIVND (reference sequence). The CDR3 loop reads CASSKDGPRDTGELFF. CDR3 bases: TGTGCCAGTAGTAAAGATGGCCCCCGGGACACCGGGGAGCTGTTTTTT.

A note on this clone: A read error may account for a junction end that differs from germline. The rearrangement joins TRBV19 to TRBJ2-2; 7 bases line up with TRBD2. The germline V gene has CDR1 LNHDA and CDR2 SQIVND (reference sequence). This CDR3 has 14 amino acids. This CDR3 is CACRTSANTGELFF. Written as DNA, the CDR3 is TGTGCCTGTAGAACTAGCGCGAACACCGGGGAGCTGTTTTTT.

The chain carries TRBV6-1 and TRBJ2-1, with D possibly TRBD2 on 6 matching bases. Trimming cost V 4 bases and J 6 bases, with 19 bases left between them. The CDR3 is made up of 16 amino acids. Germline loops: CDR1 MNHNS, CDR2 SASEGT. This CDR3 is CASSVEAGRPRNEQFF. The CDR3 nucleotides read TGTGCCAGCAGTGTAGAAGCGGGCAGACCACGCAATGAGCAGTTCTTC.

The V and J genes are TRBV4-3 and TRBJ1-3, with 8 bases matching TRBD1. The CDR3 runs to 16 residues. Germline V gene sequence: CDR1 LGHNA, CDR2 YSLEER. Trimming cost V 3 bases and J 0 bases; bases outside gene matches: 4. The CDR3 loop is CASSQTGAFSGNTIYF. The CDR3 bases are TGCGCCAGCAGCCAGACAGGGGCCTTCTCTGGAAACACCATATATTTT.